The sequence of this T cell receptor (beta chain) was determined in a study of cytomegalovirus exposure and HLA in healthy donors. 13 Jbeta primers and 60 Vbeta primers were used for the PCR. The protocol was immunoSEQ multiplex PCR, while the TCRdb copy is restricted to in-frame clones and leaves out a portion. The table has some 89,000 clones, 85% seen once. The sequencing input was PBMCs. The sequence was obtained from a man in his forties in good health and CMV-seropositive.

CDR3 DNA: TGTGCCAGCAGTCGACAGGGGAATCGTGGGGGGGGCGCTTTCTTT. As protein: CASSRQGNRGGGAFF. V gene TRBV27 combines with J gene TRBJ1-1; 8 bases agree with TRBD1. With 5 bases clipped from V and 11 bases from J, the junction kept 16 bases outside the gene matches. Germline CDR1 MNHEY, CDR2 SMNVEV (reference sequence). The CDR3 covers 15 residues.